The 21 T cell receptor beta chains listed next were all sequenced from one sample in a study of CD8 T cells in ankylosing spondylitis. TCRdb processed the 5' RACE reads anew with MiXCR; each CDR3 protein has one entry. The table has around 490,000 distinct CDR3 sequences, approximately 5% seen once. Study results and limitations: A motif in TCR beta, a set of seven to nine highly homologous variants, appeared characteristic of ankylosing spondylitis blood.

Antigens for these TCRs are unknown. Sequencing was done on a sample of blood, either unsorted or a sorted T cell fraction (not recorded which). Receptors originate from a male donor with ankylosing spondylitis.

Ten or more counts support this clonotype. The chain links TRBV11-2 to TRBJ1-2; 7 bases are shared with TRBD1. Germline V CDR1 and CDR2: SGHAT, FQNNGV. V trimming: 5 bases; J trimming: 3 bases; junction bases outside the gene matches: 9. This CDR3 region has 15 residues. DNA for the CDR3: TGTGCCAGCAGCCCCCTGGGACAGTGGGACTATGGCTACACCTTC. As protein: CASSPLGQWDYGYTF.

This clonotype was detected ten times or more. The rearrangement uses TRBV6-2 or TRBV6-3 and TRBJ2-7; D is unclear. The CDR3 has 11 residues. Germline V gene lookup returns CDR1 MNHEY and CDR2 SVGEGT. Trimming removed 1 base at V and 5 bases at J, with 3 bases between. CDR3 residues: CASSYYHEQYF. The CDR3 bases are TGTGCCAGCAGTTACTACCACGAGCAGTACTTC.

Here the CDR3 reads CASSHWTSWETQYF. The DNA for the CDR3 is TGTGCCAGCAGCCATTGGACTAGCTGGGAGACCCAGTACTTC. V and J are TRBV2 and TRBJ2-5; 8 bases fit TRBD2. Germline CDR1 SNHLY, CDR2 FYNNEI. After removal of 6 bases from V and 5 bases from J, the junction contained 8 bases not matched to a gene. The CDR3 length is 14 residues. Full variable domain (outside the CDR3, taken from reference TRBV2 and TRBJ2-5): EPEVTQTPSHQVTQMGQEVILRCVPISNHLYFYWYRQILGQKVEFLVSFYNNEISEKSEIFDDQFSVERPDGSNFTLKIRSTKLEDSAMYFCASSHWTSWETQYFGPGTRLLVL.

This clonotype has more than one count but fewer than ten. The chain carries TRBV7-9 and TRBJ2-7; D remains unclear. Germline V gene sequence: CDR1 SEHNR, CDR2 FQNEAQ (reference sequence). V was trimmed by 8 bases and J by 0 bases, leaving 11 bases between them. The length of the CDR3 is 13 residues. Here the CDR3 DNA reads TGTGCCAGCTCCTCAGTGAGCTCCTACGAGCAGTACTTC. Translation: CASSSVSSYEQYF.

This clonotype has at least ten counts. For the CDR3, the DNA is TGTGCCAGCAGCTTATCGGGACCGATCCTCGACAATGAGCAGTTCTTC. Protein: CASSLSGPILDNEQFF. V is TRBV7-6 and J is TRBJ2-1; D tentatively fits TRBD1 or TRBD2 (5 bases each). Trimming removed 2 bases at V and 5 bases at J, with 16 bases between. Germline assignment: CDR1 SGHVS and CDR2 FNYEAQ. This CDR3 is 16 amino acids long. Full variable domain (outside the CDR3, taken from reference TRBV7-6 and TRBJ2-1): GAGVSQSPRYKVTKRGQDVALRCDPISGHVSLYWYRQALGQGPEFLTYFNYEAQQDKSGLPNDRFSAERPEGSISTLTIQRTEQRDSAMYRCASSLSGPILDNEQFFGPGTRLTVL.

The table lists this clonotype with many counts. V and J are TRBV18 and TRBJ2-7; possible D gene TRBD2, 7 bases. The CDR3 is 13 residues long. The ends were cut back, 1 base at V and 5 bases at J, with 9 bases in the middle. CDR1 KGHSH and CDR2 LQKENI come from the germline V gene. The CDR3 region is CASSPQGGNEQYF. CDR3 in DNA: TGTGCCAGCTCACCACAGGGGGGGAACGAGCAGTACTTC.

This clonotype was observed many times. The V and J genes are TRBV7-3 and TRBJ1-1, with no clear D. The V end was cut by 3 bases, the J end by 2 bases, with 10 bases between. Germline V gene sequence: CDR1 SGHTA, CDR2 FQGTGA. The CDR3 runs 14 residues. CDR3 residues: CASSFLGPNTEAFF. Written as DNA, the CDR3 is TGTGCCAGCAGCTTCCTCGGGCCAAACACTGAAGCTTTCTTT.

This clonotype has ten or more counts. CDR3 sequence: CASSLRISPIRYEQYF. The CDR3 DNA sequence: TGTGCCAGCAGCCTCCGGATCAGCCCGATACGCTACGAGCAGTACTTC. The chain employs TRBV7-8 and TRBJ2-7; D is unresolved. V was pared by 5 bases and J by 3 bases, with 20 bases between. Per germline, CDR1 SGHVS and CDR2 FQNEAQ. The CDR3 totals 16 residues.

This clonotype was counted ten times or more. The chain carries TRBV12-3 or TRBV12-4 and TRBJ1-5; D is ambiguous. The CDR3 is 14 residues long. The ends were cut back, 1 base at V and 6 bases at J, with 10 bases in the middle. The DNA for the CDR3 is TGTGCCAGCAGTTTAGGCCTATTCAGTCAGCCCCAGCATTTT. Amino acids: CASSLGLFSQPQHF.

This clonotype was found many times. The V gene is TRBV7-9, the J gene TRBJ2-7; unclear D gene. The length of the CDR3 is 14 residues. The germline V gene has CDR1 SEHNR and CDR2 FQNEAQ (reference sequence). Trimming removed 3 bases from V and 0 bases from J, with 9 bases in between. CDR3 sequence reads: CASSFSTSSYEQYF. CDR3 in DNA: TGTGCCAGCAGCTTCTCCACCAGCTCCTACGAGCAGTACTTC.

This clonotype was recorded at least ten times. The gene calls are TRBV5-1 and TRBJ2-3; D is unresolved. This CDR3 contains 14 residues. Looked up from germline, CDR1 is SGHRS and CDR2 is YFSETQ. V shed 0 bases and J shed 2 bases, with 7 bases lying between them. As DNA, the CDR3 is TGCGCCAGCAGCTTGGTTCAAGTCACAGATACGCAGTATTTT. Residues: CASSLVQVTDTQYF.

The V and J genes are TRBV12-3 or TRBV12-4 and TRBJ2-1; D may be TRBD2 (5 bases). The CDR3 sequence is 12 residues long. Deletions cut 6 bases from V and 10 bases from J, with 13 bases between. CDR3 nucleotides: TGTGCCAGCAGGCGCTATCGGGAAGAGCAGTTCTTC. Its translation: CASRRYREEQFF.

This clonotype was seen repeatedly, ten times or more. This rearrangement joins TRBV6-2 or TRBV6-3 to TRBJ1-1, with 8 bases identical to TRBD1. Germline loops: CDR1 MNHEY, CDR2 SVGEGT. The V segment lost 10 bases and the J segment 1 base; nucleotides outside the gene matches: 8. There are 14 residues in the CDR3. The CDR3 nucleotides read TGTGCCACCAATACCGGGACAGGGAACACTGAAGCTTTCTTT. This gives the protein CATNTGTGNTEAFF.

This clonotype was observed at least ten times. The chain recombines TRBV14 with TRBJ2-5, with 10 bases lining up with TRBD2. The CDR3 contains 16 residues. With 1 base clipped from V and 5 bases from J, the junction kept 7 bases outside the gene matches. Germline V lookup: CDR1 SGHDN, CDR2 FVKESK. The CDR3 loop reads CASSQVERGGWETQYF. The CDR3 DNA follows: TGTGCCAGCAGCCAAGTCGAGCGGGGGGGCTGGGAGACCCAGTACTTC.

This clonotype was recorded many times. CDR3: CSAVGAYNEQFF. CDR3 bases: TGCAGCGCCGTGGGCGCCTACAATGAGCAGTTCTTC. This chain joins TRBV29-1 and TRBJ2-1; no reliable D call. The CDR3 is 12 amino acids. CDR1 and CDR2 from the germline V gene are SQVTM and ANQGSEA. V lost 7 bases and J lost 2, with 9 bases in between.

Ten or more counts support this clonotype. The chain carries TRBV4-3 and TRBJ2-7; no clear D gene. This CDR3 has 15 residues. Germline CDR1 LGHNA, CDR2 YSLEER. The V and J ends lost 0 bases and 8 bases respectively, with 17 bases between them. The CDR3 sequence is CASSQDPFRANQQYF. DNA for the CDR3: TGCGCCAGCAGCCAAGATCCCTTCCGAGCCAACCAGCAGTACTTC.

In its sample, this clonotype was seen many times. V usage is TRBV7-2 and J usage is TRBJ2-7; no firm D call. The CDR3 runs to 13 residues. Trimming pared 2 bases from V and 6 bases from J, leaving 11 bases between. Germline V gene sequence: CDR1 SGHTA, CDR2 FQGNSA. As DNA, the CDR3 is TGTGCCAGCAGCTTACGGCAGGCCGTCGAGCAGTACTTC. Its translation is CASSLRQAVEQYF.

V is TRBV12-3 or TRBV12-4 and J is TRBJ2-1, with D possibly matching TRBD2 (5 bases). V was pared by 3 bases and J by 9 bases, with 12 bases between. The CDR3 spans 13 residues. The CDR3 protein is CASSFSPAGEQFF. For the CDR3, the DNA is TGTGCCAGCAGTTTTAGCCCCGCGGGTGAGCAGTTCTTC.

This clonotype appeared many times. This rearrangement joins TRBV10-3 to TRBJ2-3, with no clear D. In germline, CDR1 is ENHRY, CDR2 SYGVKD. This CDR3 has 12 amino acids. The CDR3 coding sequence is TGTGTAAATCCGCGGAGCACAGATACGCAGTATTTT. Its protein product is CVNPRSTDTQYF.

This clonotype was recorded many times. The V gene is TRBV20-1, the J gene TRBJ1-1; 8 bases agree with TRBD1. Trimming took 3 bases from V and 5 from J; bases not matched to a gene: 8. The CDR3 has 14 residues. CDR1 is DFQATT, CDR2 SNEGSKA, per germline (reference sequence). The CDR3 is CSASATGGWTEAFF. The CDR3 DNA follows: TGCAGTGCTAGTGCCACAGGGGGTTGGACTGAAGCTTTCTTT.

This clonotype was observed a few times. The CDR3 DNA reads as TGCAGTGCTAGACGCCTAGCGGGAGGGCGGGGCACAGATACGCAGTATTTT. It translates to CSARRLAGGRGTDTQYF. The V call is TRBV20-1, the J call TRBJ2-3; 12 nucleotides match TRBD2. The germline gives CDR1 DFQATT, CDR2 SNEGSKA (reference sequence). This CDR3 comprises 17 residues. The J segment lost 1 base and the V segment lost 2 bases, leaving 7 bases of the junction unmatched.